Described below is a single T cell receptor (beta chain) sequence and its context. These data come from a study of blood T cell repertoires in COVID-19. Across the study: Nucleic acid was either cDNA or gDNA, and it came from T cells, B-cell-depleted T cells, or PBMCs.

Participant ages covered roughly 18 to 90 years across about 22 US areas. Using immunoSEQ multiplex PCR, the repertoire was profiled, and TCRdb retains in-frame clones only, with some absent. The table shows a few hundred thousand clones, with 80% to 90% occurring only once. The CDR3 spans 15 residues. Per germline, CDR1 SGHTA and CDR2 FQGNSA. Trimming cost V 5 bases and J 4 bases, with 17 bases left between them. The sequenced sample consisted of PBMCs or T cells enriched from blood (not recorded which). This TCR was recovered from a woman in her late teens or twenties in a cohort exposed to, infected with or recovered from COVID-19 (not recorded which). The chain uses TRBV7-2 and TRBJ1-1; a weak D match, TRBD1 (5 bases). Written as DNA, the CDR3 is TGTGCCAGCAGCACTGGGGTAGGGGCCCCCACTGAAGCTTTCTTT. Residues: CASSTGVGAPTEAFF.